This T cell receptor (beta chain) was identified in a study of cytomegalovirus exposure and HLA in healthy donors. Of note for this clone: Its antigen is undetermined.

Per germline, CDR1 SEHNR and CDR2 FQNEAQ (reference sequence). The CDR3 has 15 amino acids. V lost 6 bases to trimming and J lost 4 bases, with 15 bases between them. Study-wide points: In an earlier analysis, most TCR beta V segments were productive about 87% or about 30% of the time. It was only CMV serostatus that was available as immune exposure information.

A multiplex PCR was run with 60 Vbeta primers and 13 Jbeta primers. TCRdb keeps only in-frame clones here, not all; method: immunoSEQ multiplex PCR. This sample's clone table lists some 120,000 clones. The receptor comes from a man aged 18 to 30 in good health and CMV-seronegative. Sequenced input: PBMCs. The chain joins TRBV7-9 to TRBJ2-2; weak D call: TRBD1 (6 bases). Here the CDR3 reads CASSYAGTSTGELFF. CDR3 in DNA: TGTGCCAGCAGTTACGCCGGGACAAGCACCGGGGAGCTGTTTTTT.